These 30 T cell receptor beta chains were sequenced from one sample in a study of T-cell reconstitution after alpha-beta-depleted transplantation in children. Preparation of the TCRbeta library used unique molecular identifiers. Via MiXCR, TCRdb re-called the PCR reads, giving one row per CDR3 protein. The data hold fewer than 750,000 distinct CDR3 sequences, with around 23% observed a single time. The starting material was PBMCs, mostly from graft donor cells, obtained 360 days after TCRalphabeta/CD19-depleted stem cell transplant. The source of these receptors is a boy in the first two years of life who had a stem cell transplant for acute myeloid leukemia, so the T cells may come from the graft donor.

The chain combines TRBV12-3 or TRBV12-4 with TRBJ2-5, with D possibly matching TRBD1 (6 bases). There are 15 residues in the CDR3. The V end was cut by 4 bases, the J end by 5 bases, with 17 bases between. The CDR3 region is CASSYQGYTGETQYF. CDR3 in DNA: TGTGCCAGCAGTTATCAGGGATACACAGGGGAGACCCAGTACTTC.

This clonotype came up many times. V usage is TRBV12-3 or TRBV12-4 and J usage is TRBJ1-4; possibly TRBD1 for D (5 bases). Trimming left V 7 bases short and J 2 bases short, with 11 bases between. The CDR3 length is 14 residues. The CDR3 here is CASTWGPTNEKLFF. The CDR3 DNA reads TGTGCCAGCACCTGGGGACCGACTAATGAAAAACTGTTTTTT.

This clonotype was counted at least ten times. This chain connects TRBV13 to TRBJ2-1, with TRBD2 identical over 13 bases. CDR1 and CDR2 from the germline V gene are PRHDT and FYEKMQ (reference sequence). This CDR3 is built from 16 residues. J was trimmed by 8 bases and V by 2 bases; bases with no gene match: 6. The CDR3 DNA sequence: TGTGCCAGCAGCTTAACTAGCGGGGGGGCCTGGGATGAGCAGTTCTTC. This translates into CASSLTSGGAWDEQFF.

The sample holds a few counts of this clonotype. In DNA form, the CDR3 reads TGTGCCAGCAGCTTACTAACCCTGTCGCGGGACGCTCCGAACACCGGGGAGCTGTTTTTT. Translated: CASSLLTLSRDAPNTGELFF. V gene TRBV7-7 combines with J gene TRBJ2-2, with D perhaps matching TRBD2 (6 bases). V lost 2 bases to trimming and J lost 0 bases, with 22 bases between them. CDR3 size: 20 residues. From germline, CDR1 is SSHAT and CDR2 FNYEAQ (reference sequence).

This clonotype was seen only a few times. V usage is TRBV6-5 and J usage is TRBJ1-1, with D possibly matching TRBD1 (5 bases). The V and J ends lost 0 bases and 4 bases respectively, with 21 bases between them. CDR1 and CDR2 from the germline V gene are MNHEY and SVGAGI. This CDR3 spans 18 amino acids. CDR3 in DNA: TGTGCCAGCAGTTACTCTTCGGGGCGGTCAGGGTGGAGCACTGAAGCTTTCTTT. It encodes CASSYSSGRSGWSTEAFF.

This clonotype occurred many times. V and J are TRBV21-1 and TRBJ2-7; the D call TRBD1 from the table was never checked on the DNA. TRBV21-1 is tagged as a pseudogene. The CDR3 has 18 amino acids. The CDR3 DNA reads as TGTGCCAGCAGCAAATGGATGTTCCGGGACAAGGAAAACTACGAGCAGTACGTC. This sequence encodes CASSKWMFRDKENYEQYV.

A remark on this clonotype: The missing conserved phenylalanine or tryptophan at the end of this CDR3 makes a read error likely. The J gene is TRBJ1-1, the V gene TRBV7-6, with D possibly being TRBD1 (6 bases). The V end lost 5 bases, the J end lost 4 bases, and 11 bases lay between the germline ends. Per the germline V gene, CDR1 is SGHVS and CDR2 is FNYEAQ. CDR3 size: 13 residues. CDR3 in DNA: TGTGCCAGCAGCCTAACAGGGAGCACTGAAGCTTTCTAT. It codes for CASSLTGSTEAFY.

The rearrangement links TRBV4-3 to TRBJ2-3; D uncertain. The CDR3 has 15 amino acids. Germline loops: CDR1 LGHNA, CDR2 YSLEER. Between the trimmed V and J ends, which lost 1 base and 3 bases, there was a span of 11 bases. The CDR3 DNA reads TGCGCCAGCAGCCAAGCCGGGCTACTTACAGATACGCAGTATTTT. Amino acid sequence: CASSQAGLLTDTQYF.

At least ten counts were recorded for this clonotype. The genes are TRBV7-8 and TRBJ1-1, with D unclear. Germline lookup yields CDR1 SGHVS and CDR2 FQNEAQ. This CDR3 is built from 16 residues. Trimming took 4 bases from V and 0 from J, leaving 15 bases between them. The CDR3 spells CASSSVPWAVNTEAFF. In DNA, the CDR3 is TGTGCCAGCAGCTCCGTACCTTGGGCGGTGAACACTGAAGCTTTCTTT.

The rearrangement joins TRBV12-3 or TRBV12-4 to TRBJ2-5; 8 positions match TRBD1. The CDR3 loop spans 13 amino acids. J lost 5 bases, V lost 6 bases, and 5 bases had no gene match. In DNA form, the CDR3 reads TGTGCCAGCAGGGCCGGGACAGGCGAGACCCAGTACTTC. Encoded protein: CASRAGTGETQYF.

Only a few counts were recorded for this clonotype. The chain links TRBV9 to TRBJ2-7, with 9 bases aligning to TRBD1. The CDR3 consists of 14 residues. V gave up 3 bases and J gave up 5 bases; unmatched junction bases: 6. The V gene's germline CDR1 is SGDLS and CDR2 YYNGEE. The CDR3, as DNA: TGTGCCAGCAGCGCGGACAGGGGTGCCGACGAGCAGTACTTC. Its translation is CASSADRGADEQYF.

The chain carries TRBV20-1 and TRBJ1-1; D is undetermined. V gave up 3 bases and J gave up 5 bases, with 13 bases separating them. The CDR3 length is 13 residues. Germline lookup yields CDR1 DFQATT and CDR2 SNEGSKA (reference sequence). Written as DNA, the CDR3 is TGCAGTGCTAGCAAGCGCCGCGCGACTGAAGCTTTCTTT. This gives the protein CSASKRRATEAFF.

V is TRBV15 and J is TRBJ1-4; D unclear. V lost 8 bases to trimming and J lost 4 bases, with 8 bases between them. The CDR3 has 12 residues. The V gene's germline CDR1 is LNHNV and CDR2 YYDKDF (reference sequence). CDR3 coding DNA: TGTGCCACCGGGGAGAATAATGAAAAACTGTTTTTT. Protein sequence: CATGENNEKLFF.

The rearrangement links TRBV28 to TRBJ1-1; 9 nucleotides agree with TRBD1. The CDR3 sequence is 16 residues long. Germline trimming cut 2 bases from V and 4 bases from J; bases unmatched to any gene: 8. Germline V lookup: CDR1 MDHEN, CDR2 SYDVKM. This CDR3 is CASSLGWGDRATEAFF. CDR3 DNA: TGTGCCAGCAGTTTAGGTTGGGGGGACAGGGCCACTGAAGCTTTCTTT. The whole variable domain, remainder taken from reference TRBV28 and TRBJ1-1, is DVKVTQSSRYLVKRTGEKVFLECVQDMDHENMFWYRQDPGLGLRLIYFSYDVKMKEKGDIPEGYSVSREKKERFSLILESASTNQTSMYLCASSLGWGDRATEAFFGQGTRLTVV.

CDR3 sequence reads: CASSLPGVDTGELFF. The CDR3 DNA follows: TGTGCCAGCAGCTTGCCAGGGGTGGACACCGGGGAGCTGTTTTTT. The genes are TRBV5-5 and TRBJ2-2, with D tentatively TRBD1 (6 bases). Germline V gene data show CDR1 as SGHKS and CDR2 as YYEKEE (reference sequence). Between the trimmed V and J ends, which lost 1 base and 3 bases, there was a span of 10 bases. The CDR3 has 15 residues.

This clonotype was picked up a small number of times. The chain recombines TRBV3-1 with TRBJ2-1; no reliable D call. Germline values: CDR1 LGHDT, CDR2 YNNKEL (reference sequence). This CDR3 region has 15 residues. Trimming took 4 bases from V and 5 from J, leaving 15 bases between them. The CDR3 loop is CASSLRQSLHNEQFF. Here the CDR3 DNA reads TGTGCCAGCAGCCTTCGACAAAGCCTCCACAATGAGCAGTTCTTC.

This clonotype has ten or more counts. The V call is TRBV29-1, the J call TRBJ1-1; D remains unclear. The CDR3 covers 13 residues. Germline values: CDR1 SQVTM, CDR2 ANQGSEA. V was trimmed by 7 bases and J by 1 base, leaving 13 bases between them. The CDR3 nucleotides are TGCAGCGCTATCCCCGACTGGAACACTGAAGCTTTCTTT. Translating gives CSAIPDWNTEAFF.

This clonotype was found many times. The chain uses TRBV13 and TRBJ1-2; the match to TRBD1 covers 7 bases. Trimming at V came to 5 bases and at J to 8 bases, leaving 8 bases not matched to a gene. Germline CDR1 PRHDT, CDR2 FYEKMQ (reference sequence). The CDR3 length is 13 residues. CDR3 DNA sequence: TGTGCCAGCAGCCTCGGGACAGTCTCGGGCTACACCTTC. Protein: CASSLGTVSGYTF.

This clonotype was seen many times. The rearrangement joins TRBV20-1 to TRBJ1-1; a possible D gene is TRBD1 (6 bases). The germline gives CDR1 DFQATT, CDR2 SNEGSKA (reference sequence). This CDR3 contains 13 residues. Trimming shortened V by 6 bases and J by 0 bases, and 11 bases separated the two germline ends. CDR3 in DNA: TGCAGTGCAACAGGGACCTTGAACACTGAAGCTTTCTTT. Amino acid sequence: CSATGTLNTEAFF.

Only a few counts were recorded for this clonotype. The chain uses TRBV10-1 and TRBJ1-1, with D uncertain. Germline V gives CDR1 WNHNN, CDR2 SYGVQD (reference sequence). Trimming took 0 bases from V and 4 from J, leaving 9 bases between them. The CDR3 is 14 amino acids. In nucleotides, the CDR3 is TGCGCCAGCAGTGAGTCCTCGGGGAGCACTGAAGCTTTCTTT. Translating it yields CASSESSGSTEAFF.

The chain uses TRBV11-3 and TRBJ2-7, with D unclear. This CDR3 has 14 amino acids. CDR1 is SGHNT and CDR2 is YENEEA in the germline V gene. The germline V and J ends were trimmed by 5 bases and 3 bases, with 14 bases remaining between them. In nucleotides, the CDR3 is TGTGCCAGCAGCCCGGAGTCCGTCGTCTACGAGCAGTACTTC. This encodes CASSPESVVYEQYF.

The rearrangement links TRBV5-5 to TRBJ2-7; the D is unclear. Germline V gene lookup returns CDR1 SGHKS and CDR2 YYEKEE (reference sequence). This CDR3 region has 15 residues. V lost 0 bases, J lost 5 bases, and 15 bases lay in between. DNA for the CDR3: TGTGCCAGCAGCTTGGGGCAGTCAACTCCTAACGAGCAGTACTTC. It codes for CASSLGQSTPNEQYF.

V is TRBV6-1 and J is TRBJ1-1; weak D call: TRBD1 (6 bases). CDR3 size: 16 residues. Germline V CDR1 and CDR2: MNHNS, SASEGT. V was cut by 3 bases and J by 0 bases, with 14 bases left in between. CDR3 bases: TGTGCCAGCAGTGAGCACAAACAGGGAATGAACACTGAAGCTTTCTTT. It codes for CASSEHKQGMNTEAFF.

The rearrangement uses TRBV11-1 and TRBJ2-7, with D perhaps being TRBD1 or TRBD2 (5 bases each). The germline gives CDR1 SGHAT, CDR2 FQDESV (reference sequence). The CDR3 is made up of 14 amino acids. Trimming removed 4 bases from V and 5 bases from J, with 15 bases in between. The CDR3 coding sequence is TGTGCCAGCAGCTGGCTCGGGGCTAAGGACGAGCAGTACTTC. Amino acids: CASSWLGAKDEQYF.

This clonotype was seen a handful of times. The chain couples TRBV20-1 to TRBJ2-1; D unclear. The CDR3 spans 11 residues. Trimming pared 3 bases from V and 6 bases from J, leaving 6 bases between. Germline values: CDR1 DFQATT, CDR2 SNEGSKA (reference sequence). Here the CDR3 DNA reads TGCAGTGCTAGTGGAATCAATGAGCAGTTCTTC. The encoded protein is CSASGINEQFF.

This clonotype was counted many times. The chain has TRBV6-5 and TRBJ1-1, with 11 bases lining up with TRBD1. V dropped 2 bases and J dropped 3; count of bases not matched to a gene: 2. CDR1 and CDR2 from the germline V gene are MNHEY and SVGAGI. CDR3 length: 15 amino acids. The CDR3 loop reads CASSYGTGGDTEAFF. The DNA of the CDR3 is TGTGCCAGCAGTTACGGGACAGGGGGTGACACTGAAGCTTTCTTT.

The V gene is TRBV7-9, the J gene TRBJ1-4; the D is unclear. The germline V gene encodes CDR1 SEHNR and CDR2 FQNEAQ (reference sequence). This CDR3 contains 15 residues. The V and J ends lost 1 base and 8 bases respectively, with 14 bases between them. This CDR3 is CASSLGAGWKEKLFF. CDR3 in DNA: TGTGCCAGCAGCTTAGGGGCAGGCTGGAAAGAAAAACTGTTTTTT.

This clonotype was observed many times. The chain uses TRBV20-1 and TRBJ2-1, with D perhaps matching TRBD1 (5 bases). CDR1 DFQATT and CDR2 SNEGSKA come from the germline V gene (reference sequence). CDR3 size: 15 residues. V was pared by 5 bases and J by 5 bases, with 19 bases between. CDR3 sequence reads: CSAPRHWTFHNEQFF. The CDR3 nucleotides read TGCAGTGCTCCTCGACACTGGACATTTCACAATGAGCAGTTCTTC.

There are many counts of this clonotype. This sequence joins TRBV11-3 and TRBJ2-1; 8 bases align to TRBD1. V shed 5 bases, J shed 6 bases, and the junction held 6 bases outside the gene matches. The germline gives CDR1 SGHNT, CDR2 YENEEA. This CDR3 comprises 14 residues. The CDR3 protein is CASSRRTGINEQFF. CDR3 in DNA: TGTGCCAGCAGCAGAAGGACAGGGATCAATGAGCAGTTCTTC.

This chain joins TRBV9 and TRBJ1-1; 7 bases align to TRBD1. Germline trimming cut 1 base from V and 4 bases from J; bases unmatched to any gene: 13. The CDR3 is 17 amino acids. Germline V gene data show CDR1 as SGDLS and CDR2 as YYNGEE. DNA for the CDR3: TGTGCCAGCAGCGTACTCCCGCTTAGACAGGGCGGCACTGAAGCTTTCTTT. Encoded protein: CASSVLPLRQGGTEAFF.